Below, 11 T cell receptor beta chains from the same sample are listed, as sequenced in a study of T cell responses to AZD1222 COVID-19 vaccine. Repertoires were generated with immunoSEQ multiplex PCR, while TCRdb's copy carries only in-frame clones and drops some. This table holds 140,000 to 150,000 clones, 92% found once. Sequences were derived from peripheral blood, sampled 28 days after the second AZD1222 dose. The receptors derive from an adult who received the AZD1222 COVID-19 vaccine.

The V call is TRBV3-1 (or the pseudogene TRBV3-2), the J call TRBJ2-1; 9 positions agree with TRBD1. The J segment lost 2 bases and the V segment lost 1 base, leaving 0 bases of the junction unmatched. This CDR3 has 15 amino acids. Germline V gene lookup returns CDR1 LGHDT and CDR2 YNNKEL (reference sequence). For the CDR3, the DNA is TGTGCCAGCAGCCAAGGACAGGGGGCCTACAATGAGCAGTTCTTC. Translated, it gives CASSQGQGAYNEQFF.

V gene TRBV4-3 combines with J gene TRBJ2-1, with D unresolved. The CDR3 contains 15 residues. V lost 0 bases, J lost 2 bases, and 8 bases lay in between. Per germline, CDR1 LGHNA and CDR2 YSLEER. The CDR3 bases are TGCGCCAGCAGCCAAGATCAACAGACCTACAATGAGCAGTTCTTC. Protein: CASSQDQQTYNEQFF.

The CDR3 reads CASSRGQSYNEQFF. CDR3 DNA sequence: TGTGCCAGCAGCCGAGGGCAGTCCTACAATGAGCAGTTCTTC. The V call is TRBV7-8, the J call TRBJ2-1, with a tentative D call TRBD2 (5 bases). CDR1 and CDR2 (germline): SGHVS, FQNEAQ. V was cut by 5 bases and J by 1 base, with 9 bases left in between. CDR3 length: 14 residues.

The chain is built from TRBV4-1 and TRBJ2-1; D could derive from TRBD1 or TRBD2 (5 bases each). This CDR3 is built from 12 residues. CDR1 is MGHRA, CDR2 YSYEKL, per germline. Trimming took off 1 base at V and 10 bases at J, with 8 bases between the two ends. The CDR3 loop is CASSQGDREQFF. CDR3 coding DNA: TGCGCCAGCAGCCAAGGGGACCGAGAGCAGTTCTTC.

Worth noting for this clone: Compared with germline, one end of the junction differs, possibly owing to a read error. The chain employs TRBV29-1 and TRBJ1-4; TRBD1 agrees at 7 bases. Per the germline V gene, CDR1 is SQVTM and CDR2 is ANQGSEA. This CDR3 has 11 residues. CDR3 residues: CSVRFDRATSF. In DNA, the CDR3 is TGCAGCGTACGATTCGACAGGGCGACGTCTTTT.

The chain joins TRBV6-2 or TRBV6-3 to TRBJ1-2; D is unresolved. V shed 2 bases and J shed 7 bases, with 8 bases lying between them. The CDR3 consists of 12 residues. The germline gives CDR1 MNHEY, CDR2 SVGEGT. The CDR3, as DNA: TGTGCCAGCAGTTACAGTCGGGGTGGCTACACCTTC. It yields the protein CASSYSRGGYTF.

This clone was recorded once. The chain carries TRBV4-1 and TRBJ2-3; tentative D call: TRBD1 (5 bases). The V gene lost 0 bases and the J gene lost 1 base, with 14 bases spanning the gap. The CDR3 runs to 17 residues. Germline V gene data show CDR1 as MGHRA and CDR2 as YSYEKL. The CDR3 DNA is TGCGCCAGCAGCCAAGATCCCATGGGCAGGGGCACAGATACGCAGTATTTT. It is translated as CASSQDPMGRGTDTQYF.

The rearrangement uses TRBV4-2 and TRBJ1-1; D is perhaps TRBD1 (5 bases). The CDR3 consists of 13 residues. Trimming stripped 3 bases from V and 1 base from J, with 6 bases between. The germline V gene encodes CDR1 LGHNA and CDR2 YNFKEQ. The DNA for the CDR3 is TGTGCCAGCAGCCAGGGGGAGAACACTGAAGCTTTCTTT. Encoded protein: CASSQGENTEAFF.

V is TRBV28 and J is TRBJ2-7; 9 nucleotides align to TRBD1. Germline V gene data show CDR1 as MDHEN and CDR2 as SYDVKM. The V and J ends lost 2 bases and 6 bases, in that order; junction bases with no gene match: 2. There are 13 residues in the CDR3. The CDR3 is CASSLADRGEQYF. CDR3 in DNA: TGTGCCAGCAGTTTAGCGGACAGGGGCGAGCAGTACTTC.

The rearrangement uses TRBV4-3 and TRBJ2-1; no firm D call. This CDR3 is 15 amino acids long. The V end was cut by 0 bases, the J end by 4 bases, with 10 bases between. Germline V gene sequence: CDR1 LGHNA, CDR2 YSLEER. The CDR3 loop reads CASSQDLDGYNEQFF. The CDR3 nucleotides are TGCGCCAGCAGCCAAGATCTTGACGGATACAATGAGCAGTTCTTC.

V gene TRBV7-2 combines with J gene TRBJ2-5; 7 positions match TRBD1. Germline loops: CDR1 SGHTA, CDR2 FQGNSA. The CDR3 runs 14 residues. The ends lost 5 bases at V and 5 bases at J; junction bases unmatched: 8. CDR3 nucleotides: TGTGCCAGCAGCAAGGACAGGTTCGCGGAGACCCAGTACTTC. Residues: CASSKDRFAETQYF.